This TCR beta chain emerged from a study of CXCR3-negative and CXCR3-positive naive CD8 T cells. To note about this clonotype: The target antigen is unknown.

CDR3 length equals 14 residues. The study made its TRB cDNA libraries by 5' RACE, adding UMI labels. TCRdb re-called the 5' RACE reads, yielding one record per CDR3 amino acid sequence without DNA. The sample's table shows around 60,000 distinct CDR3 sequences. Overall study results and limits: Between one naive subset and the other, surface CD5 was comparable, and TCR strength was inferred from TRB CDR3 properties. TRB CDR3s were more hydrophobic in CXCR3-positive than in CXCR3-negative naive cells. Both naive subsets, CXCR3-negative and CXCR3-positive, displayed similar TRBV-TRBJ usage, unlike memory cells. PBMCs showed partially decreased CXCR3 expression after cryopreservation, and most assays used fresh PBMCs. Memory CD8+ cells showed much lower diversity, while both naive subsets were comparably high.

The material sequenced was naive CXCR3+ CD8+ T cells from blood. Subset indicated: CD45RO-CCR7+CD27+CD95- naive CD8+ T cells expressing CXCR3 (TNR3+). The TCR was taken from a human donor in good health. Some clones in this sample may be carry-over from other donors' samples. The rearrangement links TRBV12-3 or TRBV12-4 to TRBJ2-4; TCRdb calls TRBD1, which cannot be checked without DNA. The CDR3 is CASRRQGVSDIQYF.